The 10 T cell receptor beta chains reported below all come from one sample, sequenced in a study of siplizumab effects on memory and regulatory T cells. Sequencing was performed with immunoSEQ multiplex PCR; in TCRdb, only in-frame clones are kept and a portion is missing. This sample yields about 100,000 clones, of which approximately 91% are seen a single time; approximately 0.15% belongs to the top ten. The sequencing sample was made of CD4+ T cells sorted from blood. Source of these receptors: a human donor in good health.

The rearrangement uses TRBV4-1 and TRBJ1-2; TRBD1 matches at 9 bases. CDR3 length equals 17 residues. V trimming: 4 bases; J trimming: 7 bases; junction bases outside the gene matches: 16. Germline assignment: CDR1 MGHRA and CDR2 YSYEKL. The CDR3 region has the DNA TGCGCCAGCAGCCGGGATAACACAGGGGGCACAGACGGTGGCTACACCTTC. It yields the protein CASSRDNTGGTDGGYTF.

The chain carries TRBV15 and TRBJ1-4; D possibly corresponds to TRBD1 (6 bases). Trimming took off 3 bases at V and 7 bases at J, with 15 bases between the two ends. The length of the CDR3 is 15 residues. Germline V lookup: CDR1 LNHNV, CDR2 YYDKDF (reference sequence). The CDR3 coding sequence is TGTGCCACCAGCAGCGAACAGGGTTTGCGTGAAAAACTGTTTTTT. As protein: CATSSEQGLREKLFF.

V and J are TRBV7-2 and TRBJ2-1; D is ambiguous. Germline V CDR1 and CDR2: SGHTA, FQGNSA. V lost 3 bases and J 4 bases, leaving 4 bases between the germline ends. This CDR3 is built from 12 residues. The CDR3 bases are TGTGCCAGCAGCTTGCTATACAATGAGCAGTTCTTC. It is translated as CASSLLYNEQFF.

The J gene is TRBJ2-3, the V gene TRBV11-3, with 9 nucleotides matching TRBD2. Germline-derived CDR1 and CDR2 are SGHNT and YENEEA. The V gene end was trimmed by 5 bases and the J gene end by 0 bases; junction bases not matched to a gene: 3. The CDR3 is made up of 15 amino acids. CDR3 coding DNA: TGTGCCAGCAGCGCTCTAGCGGGGAGCACAGATACGCAGTATTTT. It translates to CASSALAGSTDTQYF.

The chain joins TRBV19 to TRBJ1-2; D possibly corresponds to TRBD1 (5 bases). V lost 3 bases and J 4 bases, leaving 9 bases between the germline ends. The germline V gene encodes CDR1 LNHDA and CDR2 SQIVND (reference sequence). CDR3 length: 13 residues. DNA of the CDR3: TGTGCCAGTAGTATGGGACCTTTCTATGGCTACACCTTC. It is translated as CASSMGPFYGYTF.

Note on this clone: This same CDR3 is encoded by further DNA sequences in the sample. The CDR3 DNA is TGTGCCAGCAGTTTGGGGGGTGGAGGCACAGATACGCAGTATTTT. Protein: CASSLGGGGTDTQYF. The chain recombines TRBV27 with TRBJ2-3, with D possibly TRBD2 on 6 matching bases. This CDR3 has 15 residues. The V end lost 3 bases, the J end lost 1 base, and 11 bases lay between the germline ends. The germline CDR1 and CDR2 sequences are MNHEY and SMNVEV (reference sequence).

The gene calls are TRBV6-5 and TRBJ1-2; the D is unclear. Per the germline V gene, CDR1 is MNHEY and CDR2 is SVGAGI. V was clipped by 0 bases and J by 8 bases, with 10 bases between them. The CDR3 is 13 amino acids. The CDR3 region is CASSYSIGWGYTF. CDR3 in DNA: TGTGCCAGCAGTTACTCGATTGGCTGGGGCTACACCTTC.

The V gene is TRBV10-3, the J gene TRBJ2-3; TRBD2 aligns across 11 bases. The CDR3 runs to 15 residues. With 7 bases clipped from V and 1 base from J, the junction kept 4 bases outside the gene matches. CDR1 and CDR2 (germline): ENHRY, SYGVKD. The CDR3 sequence: CAIKLTSGGTDTQYF. CDR3 bases: TGTGCCATCAAGCTGACTAGCGGGGGCACAGATACGCAGTATTTT.

The chain has TRBV5-4 and TRBJ1-2; D call uncertain. Germline-derived CDR1 and CDR2 are SGHNT and YYREEE (reference sequence). CDR3 size: 13 residues. Deletions cut 2 bases from V and 2 bases from J, with 7 bases between. This CDR3 reads CASSFDTNYGYTF. In DNA, the CDR3 is TGTGCCAGCAGCTTTGACACAAACTATGGCTACACCTTC.

This rearrangement joins TRBV19 to TRBJ2-3; 12 bases line up with TRBD1. The CDR3 consists of 16 residues. Trimming removed 6 bases from V and 4 bases from J; junction bases left unmatched: 8. Germline V lookup: CDR1 LNHDA, CDR2 SQIVND (reference sequence). The CDR3 region is CASSDPGQGASDTQYF. The CDR3 region has the DNA TGTGCCAGTAGCGACCCGGGACAGGGGGCTTCAGATACGCAGTATTTT.